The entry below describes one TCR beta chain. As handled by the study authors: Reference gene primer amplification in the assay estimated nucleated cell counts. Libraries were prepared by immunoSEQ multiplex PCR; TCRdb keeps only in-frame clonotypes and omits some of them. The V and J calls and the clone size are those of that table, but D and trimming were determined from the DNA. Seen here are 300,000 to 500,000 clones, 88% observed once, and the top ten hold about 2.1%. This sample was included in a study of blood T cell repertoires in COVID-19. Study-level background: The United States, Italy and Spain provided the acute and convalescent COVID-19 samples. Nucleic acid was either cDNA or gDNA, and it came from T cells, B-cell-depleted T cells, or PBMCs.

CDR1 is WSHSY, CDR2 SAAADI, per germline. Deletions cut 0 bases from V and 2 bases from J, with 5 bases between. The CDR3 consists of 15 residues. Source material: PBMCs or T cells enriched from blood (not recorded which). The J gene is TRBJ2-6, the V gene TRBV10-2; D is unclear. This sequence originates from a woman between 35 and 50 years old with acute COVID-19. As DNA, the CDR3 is TGCGCCAGCAGTGAGTCCCTAGCTGGGGCCAACGTCCTGACTTTC. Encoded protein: CASSESLAGANVLTF.